This T cell receptor beta chain was found in a study of T cell repertoires in cytomegalovirus infection. The CDR3 runs 15 residues. With V trimmed by 2 bases and J by 8 bases, 7 bases remained unmatched. Only a few counts were recorded for this clonotype. Each CDR3 protein is one row after TCRdb ran MiXCR on the reads. The sample records 150,000 to 200,000 distinct CDR3 sequences, roughly 9% being singletons. This chain joins TRBV12-3 or TRBV12-4 and TRBJ2-1; the match to TRBD2 covers 9 bases. This TCR was sampled from a human donor in good health (CMV status not recorded). Some clones in this sample may be carry-over from other donors' samples. The specimen sequenced was PBMCs. CDR3 in DNA: TGTGCCAGCAGTTTAAGGGTGGCTAGCGGGGATGAGCAGTTCTTC. This encodes CASSLRVASGDEQFF.